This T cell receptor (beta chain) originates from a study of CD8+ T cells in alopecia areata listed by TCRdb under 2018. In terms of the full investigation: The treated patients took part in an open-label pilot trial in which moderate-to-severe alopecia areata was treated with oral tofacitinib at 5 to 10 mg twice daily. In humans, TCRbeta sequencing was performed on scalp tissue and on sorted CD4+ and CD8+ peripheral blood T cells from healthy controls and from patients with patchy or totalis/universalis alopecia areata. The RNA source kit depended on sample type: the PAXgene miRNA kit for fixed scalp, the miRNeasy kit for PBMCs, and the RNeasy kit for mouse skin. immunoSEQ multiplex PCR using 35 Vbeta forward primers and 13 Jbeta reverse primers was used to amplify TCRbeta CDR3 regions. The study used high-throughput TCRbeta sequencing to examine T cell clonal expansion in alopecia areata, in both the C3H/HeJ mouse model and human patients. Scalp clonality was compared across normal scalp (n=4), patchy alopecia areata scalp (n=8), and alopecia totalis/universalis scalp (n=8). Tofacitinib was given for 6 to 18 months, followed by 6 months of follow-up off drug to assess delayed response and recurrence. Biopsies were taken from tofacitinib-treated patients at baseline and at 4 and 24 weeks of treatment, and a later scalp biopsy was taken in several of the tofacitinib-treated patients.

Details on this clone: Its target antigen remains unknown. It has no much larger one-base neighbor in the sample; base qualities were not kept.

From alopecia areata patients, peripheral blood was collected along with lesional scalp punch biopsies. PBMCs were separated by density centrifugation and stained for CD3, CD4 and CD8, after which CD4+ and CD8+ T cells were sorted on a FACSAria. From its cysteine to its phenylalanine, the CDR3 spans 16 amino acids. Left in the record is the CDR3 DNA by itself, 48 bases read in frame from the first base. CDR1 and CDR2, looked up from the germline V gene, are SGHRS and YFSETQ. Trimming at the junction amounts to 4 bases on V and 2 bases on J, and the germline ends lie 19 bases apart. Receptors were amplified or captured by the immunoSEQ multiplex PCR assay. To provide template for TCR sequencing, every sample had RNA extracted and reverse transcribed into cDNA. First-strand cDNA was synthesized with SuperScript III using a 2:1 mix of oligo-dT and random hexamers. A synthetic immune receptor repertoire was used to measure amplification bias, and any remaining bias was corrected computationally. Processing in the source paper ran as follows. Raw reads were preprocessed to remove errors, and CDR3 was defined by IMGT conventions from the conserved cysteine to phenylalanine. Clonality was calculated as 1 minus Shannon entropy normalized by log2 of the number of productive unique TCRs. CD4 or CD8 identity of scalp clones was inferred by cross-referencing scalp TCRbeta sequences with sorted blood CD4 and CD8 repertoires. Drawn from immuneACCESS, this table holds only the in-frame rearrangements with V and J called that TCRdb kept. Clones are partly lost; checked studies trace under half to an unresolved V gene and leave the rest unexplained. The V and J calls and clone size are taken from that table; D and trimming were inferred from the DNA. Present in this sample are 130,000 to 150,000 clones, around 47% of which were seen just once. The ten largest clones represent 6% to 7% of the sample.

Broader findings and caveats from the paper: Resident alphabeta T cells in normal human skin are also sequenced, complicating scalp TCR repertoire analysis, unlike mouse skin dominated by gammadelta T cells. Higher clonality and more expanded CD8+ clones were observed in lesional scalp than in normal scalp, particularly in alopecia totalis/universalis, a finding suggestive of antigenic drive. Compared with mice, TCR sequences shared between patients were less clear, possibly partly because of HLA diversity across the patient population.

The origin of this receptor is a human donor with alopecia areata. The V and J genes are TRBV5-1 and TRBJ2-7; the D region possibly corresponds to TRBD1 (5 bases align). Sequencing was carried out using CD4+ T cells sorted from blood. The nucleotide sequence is TGCGCCAGCAGCGAAGTTCGACAGTTCCCGACCTACGAGCAGTACTTC. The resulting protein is CASSEVRQFPTYEQYF.